One sample yielded the 15 T cell receptor beta chains listed below, sequenced in a study of technical replicates of blood from a handful of donors. TCRdb's table, derived via immunoSEQ multiplex PCR, lists solely in-frame clones and lacks some. The table lists approximately 70,000 clones, more than 85% of them singletons. Sequenced: PBMCs. The receptors shown here come from a human donor in good health. Some clones in this sample may be carry-over from other donors' samples.

The rearrangement joins TRBV5-1 to TRBJ2-2; 9 nucleotides match TRBD2. From germline, CDR1 is SGHRS and CDR2 YFSETQ. Losses at the gene ends were 4 bases for V and 6 bases for J; bases not matched to a gene: 16. The CDR3 has 18 amino acids. In nucleotides, the CDR3 is TGCGCCAGCAGCCAAATACCGGGACTAGCTTTGAAGGCCGGGGAGCTGTTTTTT. This encodes CASSQIPGLALKAGELFF.

This clone was detected once. CDR3 region: CASSQFGELFF. Written as DNA, the CDR3 is TGTGCCAGCAGCCAATTCGGGGAGCTGTTTTTT. This chain links TRBV13 with TRBJ2-2; D is unclear. Trimming shortened V by 5 bases and J by 7 bases, and 5 bases separated the two germline ends. Germline assignment: CDR1 PRHDT and CDR2 FYEKMQ (reference sequence). The CDR3 has 11 residues.

The chain recombines TRBV7-9 with TRBJ2-1, with D possibly being TRBD2 (5 bases). The CDR3 covers 12 residues. V was pared by 1 base and J by 7 bases, with 5 bases between. Germline lookup yields CDR1 SEHNR and CDR2 FQNEAQ (reference sequence). This CDR3 is CASSLGENEQFF. The CDR3 nucleotides are TGTGCCAGCAGCTTAGGGGAGAATGAGCAGTTCTTC.

The chain carries TRBV6-1 and TRBJ1-2; D remains unclear. From germline, CDR1 is MNHNS and CDR2 SASEGT. The CDR3 sequence is 13 residues long. Trimming shortened V by 0 bases and J by 7 bases, and 9 bases separated the two germline ends. The CDR3 loop reads CASSEAGGSGYTF. CDR3 nucleotide sequence: TGTGCCAGCAGTGAAGCAGGAGGCAGTGGCTACACCTTC.

J is TRBJ2-4 and V is TRBV4-3, with 8 bases lining up with TRBD2. V lost 4 bases to trimming and J lost 3 bases; unmatched junction nucleotides: 8. CDR1 LGHNA and CDR2 YSLEER come from the germline V gene. This CDR3 contains 16 residues. The CDR3 bases are TGCGCCAGCAGCCCGGGACTAGGCGAAGGCAAAAACATTCAGTACTTC. Translated: CASSPGLGEGKNIQYF.

The V and J genes are TRBV9 and TRBJ2-3; TRBD2 matches 10 bases. Looked up from germline, CDR1 is SGDLS and CDR2 is YYNGEE. The CDR3 consists of 17 residues. V trimming: 0 bases; J trimming: 3 bases; junction bases outside the gene matches: 7. This CDR3 is CASSVGPSGSGTDTQYF. In nucleotides, the CDR3 is TGTGCCAGCAGCGTAGGCCCTAGCGGGAGTGGGACAGATACGCAGTATTTT.

The chain employs TRBV27 and TRBJ1-5; 9 positions agree with TRBD1. CDR3 size: 17 residues. Germline assignment: CDR1 MNHEY and CDR2 SMNVEV (reference sequence). V shed 2 bases and J 6 bases; nucleotides not matched to a gene: 11. In DNA, the CDR3 is TGTGCCAGCAGTTTACGGGGGGACAGGGTGGGGGGTCAGCCCCAGCATTTT. This encodes CASSLRGDRVGGQPQHF.

The rearrangement links TRBV5-1 to TRBJ2-1; D not resolved. The CDR3 is made up of 14 amino acids. With 3 bases removed from V and 4 bases from J, the gap between germline ends came to 11 bases. Germline assignment: CDR1 SGHRS and CDR2 YFSETQ. The CDR3 sequence is CASSSVAEYNEQFF. As DNA, the CDR3 is TGCGCCAGCAGCTCCGTCGCGGAATACAATGAGCAGTTCTTC.

The rearrangement links TRBV21-1 to TRBJ2-2; the table's D call of TRBD2 was not tested on the DNA. TRBV21-1 is designated a pseudogene. The CDR3 contains 11 residues. The CDR3 reads CASSTAGELFF. The CDR3 region has the DNA TGTGCCAGCAGCACTGCCGGGGAGCTGTTTTTT.

The J gene is TRBJ2-5, the V gene TRBV7-2, with TRBD2 matching 9 bases. CDR3 length equals 16 residues. Germline lookup yields CDR1 SGHTA and CDR2 FQGNSA. With V trimmed by 5 bases and J by 2 bases, 9 bases remained unmatched. In DNA form, the CDR3 reads TGTGCCAGCAGCCGGAGCGCGGGGGGGCAACAAGAGACCCAGTACTTC. Translation gives CASSRSAGGQQETQYF. Supplemented by reference TRBV7-2 and TRBJ2-5, the full variable domain reads GAGVSQSPSNKVTEKGKDVELRCDPISGHTALYWYRQSLGQGLEFLIYFQGNSAPDKSGLPSDRFSAERTGGSVSTLTIQRTQQEDSAVYLCASSRSAGGQQETQYFGPGTRLLVL.

The chain employs TRBV4-2 and TRBJ2-6, with 8 bases identical to TRBD2. This CDR3 has 21 amino acids. The V and J ends lost 0 bases and 0 bases, in that order; junction bases with no gene match: 13. Germline V gene lookup returns CDR1 LGHNA and CDR2 YNFKEQ. CDR3 in amino acids: CASSQDSAWVAGSSGANVLTF. CDR3 coding DNA: TGTGCCAGCAGCCAAGATTCGGCGTGGGTAGCGGGGTCCTCTGGGGCCAACGTCCTGACTTTC.

This clone is a singleton in its sample. V gene TRBV30 combines with J gene TRBJ2-7; a weak D match, TRBD1 (5 bases). The CDR3 sequence is 13 residues long. V was shortened by 1 base and J by 0 bases, with 7 bases between the two germline ends. The germline gives CDR1 GTSNPN, CDR2 SVGIG (reference sequence). This CDR3 reads CAWSDGASYEQYF. The CDR3 nucleotides are TGTGCCTGGAGTGATGGGGCCTCCTACGAGCAGTACTTC.

The genes are TRBV7-5 and TRBJ1-1; the table's D call, TRBD1, has no DNA check behind it. TRBV7-5 is described as a pseudogene. This CDR3 contains 15 residues. The CDR3 sequence is CVRSDNRGTHTEAFF. The DNA of the CDR3 is TGTGTCAGAAGCGACAACAGGGGTACACACACTGAAGCTTTCTTT.

The genes are TRBV5-4 and TRBJ2-1, with TRBD1 matching over 7 bases. The CDR3 contains 15 residues. After removal of 0 bases from V and 6 bases from J, the junction contained 6 bases not matched to a gene. Germline assignment: CDR1 SGHNT and CDR2 YYREEE (reference sequence). The CDR3 sequence is CASSLGGTAPNEQFF. As DNA, the CDR3 is TGTGCCAGCAGCTTGGGTGGGACAGCTCCCAATGAGCAGTTCTTC.

This chain uses TRBV27 with TRBJ2-7; 10 nucleotides agree with TRBD2. This CDR3 is built from 14 residues. V shed 3 bases, J shed 7 bases, and the junction held 6 bases outside the gene matches. Per the germline V gene, CDR1 is MNHEY and CDR2 is SMNVEV (reference sequence). CDR3 DNA: TGTGCCAGCAGTTTGGCTAGCGGGAGTAGGGAGCAGTACTTC. Its translation is CASSLASGSREQYF.